These 20 T cell receptor beta chains were all obtained from the same sample, sequenced in a study of blood T cell repertoires in COVID-19. Clones were sequenced by immunoSEQ multiplex PCR, and TCRdb holds only the in-frame ones, with some missing. The table records 70,000 to 95,000 clones, 90% to 95% of them present only once. The sample was peripheral blood. The receptors were sampled from a human donor with active COVID-19. The donor label of this sample is uncertain.

The chain joins TRBV5-1 to TRBJ2-1, with 8 bases matching TRBD2. There are 15 residues in the CDR3. The germline CDR1 and CDR2 sequences are SGHRS and YFSETQ. V lost 7 bases to trimming and J lost 10 bases; unmatched junction nucleotides: 16. In DNA, the CDR3 is TGCGCCAGCTCGACCGGGACTAGGGTTTTTGGAGAGCAGTTCTTC. Amino acid sequence: CASSTGTRVFGEQFF.

This chain connects TRBV27 to TRBJ1-2; tentative D call: TRBD1 (5 bases). From germline, CDR1 is MNHEY and CDR2 SMNVEV (reference sequence). The V end lost 3 bases, the J end lost 2 bases, and 10 bases lay between the germline ends. This CDR3 has 14 residues. Here the CDR3 reads CASSLSGRNYGYTF. In DNA, the CDR3 is TGTGCCAGCAGTTTGTCAGGGCGCAACTATGGCTACACCTTC.

The chain joins TRBV28 to TRBJ1-5, with 7 positions matching TRBD1. This CDR3 spans 13 amino acids. Germline V gene sequence: CDR1 MDHEN, CDR2 SYDVKM. The V and J ends lost 6 bases and 6 bases, in that order; junction bases with no gene match: 5. The CDR3 reads CASRGQRVQPQHF. The CDR3 DNA sequence: TGTGCCAGCAGGGGACAGCGGGTTCAGCCCCAGCATTTT.

The gene calls are TRBV5-6 and TRBJ1-1; 8 nucleotides agree with TRBD1. The CDR3 sequence is 14 residues long. The germline gives CDR1 SGHDT, CDR2 YYEEEE. J was trimmed by 1 base and V by 4 bases; bases with no gene match: 3. The CDR3 sequence is CASSRDRKNTEAFF. CDR3 nucleotide sequence: TGTGCCAGCAGCCGGGACAGGAAGAACACTGAAGCTTTCTTT.

The genes are TRBV20-1 and TRBJ1-2, with D possibly matching TRBD1 (5 bases). There are 13 residues in the CDR3. Deletions cut 3 bases from V and 4 bases from J, with 12 bases between. CDR1 DFQATT and CDR2 SNEGSKA come from the germline V gene (reference sequence). In nucleotides, the CDR3 is TGCAGTGCTAGTCTAGTGCAGGGCTATGGCTACACCTTC. It encodes CSASLVQGYGYTF.

The genes are TRBV7-2 and TRBJ2-3, with 8 bases aligning to TRBD2. The CDR3 runs 16 residues. V gave up 3 bases and J gave up 0 bases; unmatched junction bases: 5. Germline CDR1 SGHTA, CDR2 FQGNSA. CDR3 loop: CASSLSGGHSTDTQYF. CDR3 coding DNA: TGTGCCAGCAGCTTGAGCGGGGGACATAGCACAGATACGCAGTATTTT.

With regard to this clone: The conserved closing phenylalanine or tryptophan is absent in this CDR3, likely reflecting a read error. The DNA is left out, because the CDR3 cannot be placed on it with certainty; the CDR3 is given as TCRdb lists it. This chain links TRBV13 with TRBJ2-7; the tabulated D call, TRBD2, remains unverified against the DNA. Germline lookup yields CDR1 PRHDT and CDR2 FYEKMQ (reference sequence). The CDR3 spans 13 amino acids, including both terminal residues. The CDR3 region is CASSFGTSELMEL.

V and J are TRBV11-2 and TRBJ2-1, with 7 positions matching TRBD2. Germline V CDR1 and CDR2: SGHAT, FQNNGV. This CDR3 is 16 amino acids long. V dropped 5 bases and J dropped 0; count of bases not matched to a gene: 7. The CDR3 reads CASSPSSGSSYNEQFF. The CDR3 nucleotides read TGTGCCAGCAGCCCGAGTAGCGGGTCCTCCTACAATGAGCAGTTCTTC.

To note about this clone: The junction and the germline gene differ at one end; a read error may be behind it. Distinct nucleotide sequences in the sample also encode this CDR3. In nucleotides, the CDR3 is TGTGCCAGCAGTTTTGGACTATCGGGGTACGAGCAATACTTC. It specifies CASSFGLSGYEQYF. The J gene is TRBJ2-7, the V gene TRBV6-2 or TRBV6-3, with D tentatively TRBD2 (6 bases). Germline CDR1 MNHEY, CDR2 SVGEGT. This CDR3 comprises 14 residues.

The CDR3 sequence: CASSSRDSFYGYTF. The CDR3 DNA reads TGTGCCAGCAGTTCCCGGGACAGCTTCTATGGCTACACCTTC. The V call is TRBV27, the J call TRBJ1-2, with 7 bases that match TRBD1. J was trimmed by 4 bases and V by 4 bases; bases with no gene match: 6. CDR1 and CDR2 (germline): MNHEY, SMNVEV (reference sequence). The CDR3 has 14 residues.

This clone was found once. The rearrangement joins TRBV24-1 to TRBJ1-2, with D unresolved. There are 12 residues in the CDR3. V shed 4 bases and J shed 2 bases, with 4 bases lying between them. Per germline, CDR1 KGHDR and CDR2 SFDVKD. DNA of the CDR3: TGTGCCACCAGTGACTACAACTATGGCTACACCTTC. Translation: CATSDYNYGYTF.

This sequence joins TRBV11-2 and TRBJ2-7; D is possibly TRBD2 (5 bases). CDR3 size: 14 residues. V lost 5 bases to trimming and J lost 3 bases, with 14 bases between them. The germline V gene has CDR1 SGHAT and CDR2 FQNNGV. The CDR3 region has the DNA TGTGCCAGCAGCCGGGGTCGGGAATACTACGAGCAGTACTTC. Amino acid sequence: CASSRGREYYEQYF.

V usage is TRBV27 and J usage is TRBJ2-7; 8 nucleotides line up with TRBD1. V shed 5 bases, J shed 4 bases, and the junction held 13 bases outside the gene matches. This CDR3 is built from 16 residues. Germline CDR1 and CDR2: MNHEY and SMNVEV (reference sequence). The CDR3 coding sequence is TGTGCCAGCAGTACAAGTATCGGACAGGGCGGTTACGAGCAGTACTTC. Its protein is CASSTSIGQGGYEQYF.

This rearrangement joins TRBV3-1 (or the pseudogene TRBV3-2) to TRBJ2-2; 10 bases match TRBD2. J gave up 7 bases and V 2 bases, and 7 bases lay outside the gene matches. Germline CDR1 and CDR2: LGHDT and YNNKEL (reference sequence). The CDR3 has 16 amino acids. The CDR3 loop reads CASSQRASGRVGELFF. The DNA of the CDR3 is TGTGCCAGCAGCCAAAGGGCTAGCGGGAGAGTCGGGGAGCTGTTTTTT.

V usage is TRBV5-1 and J usage is TRBJ2-3; no reliable D call. Trimming removed 0 bases at V and 0 bases at J, with 11 bases between. The CDR3 covers 16 residues. Germline V gives CDR1 SGHRS, CDR2 YFSETQ. Written as DNA, the CDR3 is TGCGCCAGCAGCTTGGTTGCGGCGGCTAGCACAGATACGCAGTATTTT. Its protein product is CASSLVAAASTDTQYF.

The rearrangement links TRBV6-4 to TRBJ2-5, with TRBD1 as a possible D gene (6 bases). V lost 4 bases and J lost 0, with 24 bases in between. In germline, CDR1 is MRHNA, CDR2 SNTAGT. The CDR3 has 19 residues. CDR3 DNA: TGTGCCAGCAGTGTTCGGCCTAAAAGGACAGCCAGGTACCAAGAGACCCAGTACTTC. It codes for CASSVRPKRTARYQETQYF.

The chain joins TRBV7-9 to TRBJ1-2; possible D gene TRBD1, 5 bases. Germline CDR1 and CDR2: SEHNR and FQNEAQ (reference sequence). V was pared by 8 bases and J by 0 bases, with 13 bases between. The CDR3 runs 14 residues. The CDR3, as DNA: TGTGCCAGCGGTATGGAGACAGCTAACTATGGCTACACCTTC. This encodes CASGMETANYGYTF.

This clone was observed a handful of times. The chain joins TRBV4-1 to TRBJ1-1, with D possibly being TRBD1 (5 bases). CDR3 length: 16 residues. Germline V gene data show CDR1 as MGHRA and CDR2 as YSYEKL. V gave up 0 bases and J gave up 0 bases, with 11 bases separating them. The CDR3 reads CASSQEGGQMNTEAFF. The DNA of the CDR3 is TGCGCCAGCAGCCAAGAGGGCGGACAAATGAACACTGAAGCTTTCTTT.

This chain joins TRBV15 and TRBJ2-5, with 10 bases identical to TRBD2. Losses at the gene ends were 11 bases for V and 5 bases for J; bases not matched to a gene: 14. CDR3 length: 15 amino acids. CDR1 LNHNV and CDR2 YYDKDF come from the germline V gene (reference sequence). In DNA, the CDR3 is TGTGCCCCTGAGGAAGCGGGGGGGCTGGAGGAGACCCAGTACTTC. Translation: CAPEEAGGLEETQYF.

This chain uses TRBV7-9 with TRBJ2-7; 15 positions agree with TRBD2. This CDR3 comprises 15 residues. The J segment lost 5 bases and the V segment lost 5 bases, leaving 4 bases of the junction unmatched. Germline assignment: CDR1 SEHNR and CDR2 FQNEAQ (reference sequence). The CDR3 region has the DNA TGTGCCAGCAGCCGGACTAGCGGGAGGGTGCACGAGCAGTACTTC. Translation: CASSRTSGRVHEQYF.